Listed below are T cell receptor beta chains from one sample, sequenced in a study of cytomegalovirus exposure and HLA in healthy donors. The repertoire was sequenced with immunoSEQ multiplex PCR; TCRdb's copy has only in-frame clones and lacks some. The profile covers some 20,000 clones, with around 75% appearing a single time and approximately 3.7% taken by the ten largest. The sample taken for sequencing was PBMCs. The origin of the receptors is a young man in good health and CMV-seronegative. Each CDR3 is given with its conserved first and last residue. A D gene is named only where the DNA matches it firmly. The listing skips clone size in some rows; elsewhere it reads once, few, many or a size class.

size: NA
D: NA
V: TRBV30
J: TRBJ1-1
CDR3: CAWRTNFLRDREAFF
DNA: TGTGCCTGGAGAACGAATTTCCTCCGTGACAGGGAAGCTTTCTTT

size: NA
D: TRBD1
V: TRBV30
J: TRBJ1-1
CDR3: CAWSTGVDTEAFF
DNA: TGTGCCTGGTCTACAGGGGTTGACACTGAAGCTTTCTTT

size: NA
D: NA
V: TRBV11-2
J: TRBJ1-1
CDR3: CASSAGQFLNTEAFF
DNA: TGTGCCAGCAGCGCTGGACAGTTCTTGAACACTGAAGCTTTCTTT

size: NA
D: NA
V: TRBV18
J: TRBJ1-1
CDR3: CASSPQQGNTEAFF
DNA: TGTGCCAGCTCACCACAACAGGGGAACACTGAAGCTTTCTTT

size: once
D: NA
V: TRBV29-1
J: TRBJ2-5
CDR3: CSLISGQETQYF
DNA: TGCAGCCTGATTAGCGGCCAAGAGACCCAGTACTTC

size: NA
D: TRBD1
V: TRBV4-1
J: TRBJ2-5
CDR3: CASSPAAGQDLKETQYF
DNA: TGCGCCAGCAGCCCCGCGGCCGGACAGGACCTAAAAGAGACCCAGTACTTC

size: NA
D: NA
V: TRBV6-5
J: TRBJ1-2
CDR3: CASSYDGGSPHGYTF
DNA: TGTGCCAGCAGTTACGATGGGGGGAGTCCCCATGGCTACACCTTC

size: NA
D: NA
V: TRBV7-2
J: TRBJ2-3
CDR3: CASSSGGGRTDTQYF
DNA: TGTGCCAGCAGCTCCGGAGGTGGACGGACAGATACGCAGTATTTT

size: NA
D: TRBD2
V: TRBV6-1
J: TRBJ2-3
CDR3: CASSEIAGGTDTQYF
DNA: TGTGCCAGCAGTGAAATAGCGGGGGGGACAGATACGCAGTATTTT

size: NA
D: NA
V: TRBV30
J: TRBJ2-1
CDR3: CAWSVSTRSNYIF
DNA: TGTGCCTGGAGTGTATCTACTAGAAGTAATTATATCTTC

size: NA
D: TRBD2
V: TRBV5-4
J: TRBJ2-7
CDR3: CASSFYFSGLAGSEQYF
DNA: TGTGCCAGCAGCTTTTACTTTTCAGGACTAGCGGGATCCGAGCAGTACTTC

size: few
D: NA
V: TRBV19
J: TRBJ2-7
CDR3: CASSMGRGGSSYEQYF
DNA: TGTGCCAGTAGTATGGGCAGGGGCGGGAGCTCCTACGAGCAGTACTTC

size: NA
D: NA
V: TRBV11-2
J: TRBJ2-5
CDR3: CASSLGLQKETQYF
DNA: TGTGCCAGCAGCCTGGGACTTCAGAAAGAGACCCAGTACTTC

size: NA
D: NA
V: TRBV6-5
J: TRBJ2-1
CDR3: CASSYSNTRLEQFF
DNA: TGTGCCAGCAGTTACTCGAATACTCGACTTGAGCAGTTCTTC

size: NA
D: NA
V: TRBV6-5
J: TRBJ1-5
CDR3: CASSYSAVSNQPQHF
DNA: TGTGCCAGCAGTTACTCAGCGGTGAGCAATCAGCCCCAGCATTTT

size: NA
D: TRBD1
V: TRBV6-1
J: TRBJ2-1
CDR3: CASRITGDNEQFF
DNA: TGTGCCAGCAGGATTACAGGGGACAATGAGCAGTTCTTC

size: NA
D: NA
V: TRBV5-8
J: TRBJ1-5
CDR3: CASSFLVGVSLSNQPQHF
DNA: TGTGCCAGCAGCTTCTTGGTCGGAGTGAGCCTTAGCAATCAGCCCCAGCATTTT

size: NA
D: NA
V: TRBV6-5
J: TRBJ2-1
CDR3: CASRAGIPGEQFF
DNA: TGTGCCAGCAGGGCCGGGATTCCTGGGGAGCAGTTCTTC

size: NA
D: NA
V: TRBV19
J: TRBJ1-2
CDR3: CASSIGTRESYTF
DNA: TGTGCCAGTAGTATCGGAACCCGGGAATCCTACACCTTC

size: NA
D: NA
V: TRBV7-6
J: TRBJ1-1
CDR3: CASSLTGNTEAFF
DNA: TGTGCCAGCAGCTTAACGGGGAACACTGAAGCTTTCTTT

size: NA
D: NA
V: TRBV29-1
J: TRBJ1-2
CDR3: CSVVLAGGQFRSYGYTF
DNA: TGCAGCGTTGTTTTGGCCGGGGGGCAATTCAGGAGCTATGGCTACACCTTC

size: NA
D: NA
V: TRBV4-3
J: TRBJ1-5
CDR3: CASSPRLGRNSNQPQHF
DNA: TGCGCCAGCAGCCCACGATTGGGGCGAAATAGCAATCAGCCCCAGCATTTT

size: once
D: NA
V: TRBV30
J: TRBJ1-5
CDR3: CAWRQDHNQPQHF
DNA: TGTGCCTGGCGACAGGACCACAATCAGCCCCAGCATTTT

size: once
D: TRBD1
V: TRBV30
J: TRBJ2-3
CDR3: CAWSQTGGLADTQYF
DNA: TGTGCCTGGAGCCAGACAGGGGGCTTGGCAGATACGCAGTATTTT

size: NA
D: NA
V: TRBV5-4
J: TRBJ1-1
CDR3: CASSLDPRGAEAFF
DNA: TGTGCCAGCAGCTTGGATCCCAGGGGTGCTGAAGCTTTCTTT

size: few
D: NA
V: TRBV7-2
J: TRBJ2-3
CDR3: CASSSRQGRGFTDTQYF
DNA: TGTGCCAGCAGCTCCAGACAGGGGAGGGGTTTCACAGATACGCAGTATTTT

size: NA
D: TRBD1
V: TRBV5-4
J: TRBJ1-2
CDR3: CASSYQGAAYGYTF
DNA: TGTGCCAGCAGCTATCAGGGGGCGGCCTATGGCTACACCTTC